This T cell receptor beta chain appears in the sequencing data of a study of blood T cells in healthy people across ages. Study information: Per two T cells, about one barcoded beta molecule was captured through template switching. Study findings and constraints: When set beside aged donors, long-lived donors presented more naive CD4+ cells and higher diversity.

Details on this clonotype: Its cognate antigen is unknown.

Trimming at V came to 3 bases and at J to 5 bases, leaving 9 bases not matched to a gene. The CDR3 runs to 15 residues. CDR1 is PRHDT, CDR2 FYEKMQ, per germline (reference sequence). Next came a second PCR, run for about 7 to 11 cycles, which used a sample-barcoded 5' primer along with a J-beta primer mix. The template-switch adaptor, which had 12 random nucleotides, put a tag on each cDNA molecule. TCRdb reanalysed the 5' RACE reads using MiXCR and keeps one entry per CDR3 protein. The sample yields roughly 800,000 distinct CDR3 sequences, approximately 53% seen once. This receptor was taken from a man older than 75 in good health. The chain employs TRBV13 and TRBJ2-7, with TRBD2 matching 8 bases. Sequenced: blood. The CDR3 DNA follows: TGTGCCAGCAGCTTTGGAGCGGGAGTAGGCCACGAGCAGTACTTC. Its protein product is CASSFGAGVGHEQYF.